The rows below give T cell receptor beta chains drawn from one sample of a study of identical twins. TCRdb analysed the 5' RACE reads with MiXCR anew, one entry per CDR3 protein. The sample yields some 660,000 distinct CDR3 sequences, under 9% seen once. This same sample was also part of a study on yellow fever vaccine responses in identical twins.

Sequenced sample: PBMCs. Source of these receptors: a woman aged 18-30 years in good health. CDR3s include the opening cysteine and the closing phenylalanine or tryptophan. The order of the fields is D gene, J gene, clone size, V gene, CDR3 DNA, CDR3 protein. The D gene is left open where the match is weak. Expanded clones are given a class, and other clones once, few, many or no size at all.

. TRBJ2-7 few TRBV30 TGTGCCTGGAGTGGGCATCCCTACGAGCAGTACTTC CAWSGHPYEQYF
. TRBJ2-2 few TRBV19 TGTGCCAGTAAGCTGGGTCACAGGCGAAACACCGGGGAGCTGTTTTTT CASKLGHRRNTGELFF
TRBD2 TRBJ2-1 . TRBV27 TGTGCCAGCAGCCCCCCGTTAGCGGGGAGGTACAATGAGCAGTTCTTC CASSPPLAGRYNEQFF
TRBD1 TRBJ1-6 . TRBV5-4 TGTGCCAGCAGCTTGAACCAGGGGGTTGGTTCACCCCTCCACTTT CASSLNQGVGSPLHF
TRBD1 TRBJ2-5 . TRBV11-2 TGTGCCAGCAGCAAAAACGGTGGGACAGAGGTACAAGAGACCCAGTACTTC CASSKNGGTEVQETQYF
. TRBJ2-7 . TRBV29-1 TGCAGCGCCGACCTGGGGGGGCGAGAGCAGTACTTC CSADLGGREQYF
. TRBJ1-1 few TRBV9 TGTGCCAGCAGCGTAGCTCCAAAGTCCCTGAACACTGAAGCTTTCTTT CASSVAPKSLNTEAFF
. TRBJ2-1 . TRBV4-1 TGCGCCAGCAGCCGCTTTTTTGGGGGGGGGGCCAATGAGCAGTTCTTC CASSRFFGGGANEQFF
. TRBJ2-3 few TRBV27 TGTGCCAGCAGTTTATACCCACTAGATACGCAGTATTTT CASSLYPLDTQYF
. TRBJ1-1 few TRBV3-1 TGTGCCAGCAGCCAAGGGAGGGCCCAGGGTTGGAACACTGAAGCTTTCTTT CASSQGRAQGWNTEAFF
. TRBJ2-5 . TRBV2 . CASSETSGQGKETQYF
TRBD2 TRBJ2-3 many TRBV7-2 TGTGCCAGCAGCGCGGGACTAGCGGGAGATACGCAGTATTTT CASSAGLAGDTQYF
. TRBJ2-7 few TRBV7-9 TGTGCCAGCAGCTCACAGGGTTTTTACGAGCAGTACTTC CASSSQGFYEQYF
TRBD1 TRBJ2-5 . TRBV7-8 TGTGCCAGCAGCTACCCGACAGGGAGACAAGAGACCCAGTACTTC CASSYPTGRQETQYF
. TRBJ2-7 few TRBV7-9 TGTGCCAGCACCGATCCAGCTGGGGAGCAGTACTTC CASTDPAGEQYF
. TRBJ1-1 . TRBV4-3 TGCGCCAGCAGCCAAGATTCGAGGTACACTGAAGCTTTCTTT CASSQDSRYTEAFF
TRBD2 TRBJ2-7 many TRBV5-1 TGCGCCAGCAGCTTTAGCGGGAGTAGCCACGAGCAGTACTTC CASSFSGSSHEQYF
TRBD1 TRBJ2-7 . TRBV28 TGTGCCACCGGAGGGACAGGGATCGGGGAGCAGTACTTC CATGGTGIGEQYF
. TRBJ1-1 . TRBV7-9 TGTGCCAGCAGCTTAGAACGGCCGGCATTAGATTGCTTT CASSLERPALDCF
. TRBJ2-7 . TRBV7-9 TGTGCCAGCAGCTCCCAGGTTGGGGGCGCCTACGAGCAGTACTTC CASSSQVGGAYEQYF
. TRBJ2-3 few TRBV2 TGTGCCAGCAGTGAATGGAAGTTTACAGATACGCAGTATTTT CASSEWKFTDTQYF
. TRBJ2-5 . TRBV20-1 TGCAGTGCTAGAGCCCCGGGGACCCAGTACTTC CSARAPGTQYF
. TRBJ2-1 few TRBV4-1 TGCGCCAGCAGCCAAGATATCGACCGGGATTTCCCATCTGCGTTCTTC CASSQDIDRDFPSAFF
. TRBJ2-7 few TRBV27 TGTGCCACCGGGAGGACAGGGCGGGTAGAATACGAGCAGTACTTC CATGRTGRVEYEQYF
. TRBJ1-2 few TRBV29-1 TGCAGCATGGACGGGCGGTATGGCTACACCTTC CSMDGRYGYTF
TRBD1 TRBJ1-5 many TRBV5-6 TGTGCCAGCAGCCAGACAGGGGGCGCGGGTCAGCCCCAGCATTTT CASSQTGGAGQPQHF
. TRBJ1-2 many TRBV3-1 TGTGCCAGCAGCCAACAGGAAAACTATGGCTACACCTTC CASSQQENYGYTF
. TRBJ2-7 many TRBV4-3 TGCGCCAGCAGCCTCGGAGTATTCGACGAGCAGTACTTC CASSLGVFDEQYF
TRBD1 TRBJ2-7 many TRBV14 TGTGCCAGCAGGAGGACAGGCTCCTACGAGCAGTACTTC CASRRTGSYEQYF
. TRBJ1-1 . TRBV2 TGTGCCAGCAGTCGGGACAAGCTCATGATGGCTTTCTTT CASSRDKLMMAFF
. TRBJ1-1 many TRBV24-1 TGTGCCACCAGTGATGGAAGGACGGGGATGGCGGGTGAAGCTTTCTTT CATSDGRTGMAGEAFF
TRBD2 TRBJ2-2 many TRBV20-1 TGCAGTGCTAGATCCCTGGCGGGAGAGAACACCGGGGAGCTGTTTTTT CSARSLAGENTGELFF
. TRBJ2-7 many TRBV10-2 TGCGCCAGCAGTGCTACCGCAGGGAAAGAAGAGCAGTACTTC CASSATAGKEEQYF
TRBD2 TRBJ2-1 . TRBV15 TGTGCCACCAGCAAGGACGGGAGGGCCGACAATGAGCAGTTCTTC CATSKDGRADNEQFF
. TRBJ2-3 few TRBV20-1 TGCAGTGCTCTCTCACCCCTCCGGCTGGACTCCGCCACAGATACGCAGTATTTT CSALSPLRLDSATDTQYF
. TRBJ2-7 . TRBV29-1 TGCAGCGTTTGTGAGGCAGGGGAATACGAGCAGTACTTC CSVCEAGEYEQYF
. TRBJ2-5 . TRBV29-1 TGCAGCGTTCGGATAATTCAAGAGACCCAGTACTTC CSVRIIQETQYF
. TRBJ2-5 many TRBV9 TGTGCCAGCAGCATAGCGGTCCAAGAGACCCAGTACTTC CASSIAVQETQYF
. TRBJ2-5 many TRBV12-3/TRBV12-4 TGTGCCAGCAGGAGGTGGGGCGGGCTAAAAGAGACCCAGTACTTC CASRRWGGLKETQYF
TRBD1 TRBJ2-7 few TRBV27 TGTGCCAGCAGTCCGGGACAGAGTCCCTACGAGCAGTACTTC CASSPGQSPYEQYF
. TRBJ2-2 few TRBV5-1 TGCGCCAGCAGCTTTATCACCGACACCGGGGAGCTGTTTTTT CASSFITDTGELFF
TRBD2 TRBJ2-5 many TRBV4-2 TGTGCCAGCAGCCATAGCTTCGGGACTAGCGGGGGAGAGACCCAGTACTTC CASSHSFGTSGGETQYF
. TRBJ2-5 . TRBV6-2/TRBV6-3 TGTGCCAGCAGTTACCCAACCTCCCAGTACTTC CASSYPTSQYF
. TRBJ2-3 many TRBV20-1 TGCAGTGCTAGAGGTCTCGTAGCGGGCACAGATACGCAGTATTTT CSARGLVAGTDTQYF
. TRBJ2-1 many TRBV27 TGTGCCAGCAGTTTTTCGCGACTCTTAAATGAGCAGTTCTTC CASSFSRLLNEQFF
. TRBJ2-1 . TRBV14 TGTGCCAGCAGCCAAGAGGTAGGGACCCTGTATGAGCAGTTCTTC CASSQEVGTLYEQFF
TRBD1 TRBJ2-7 few TRBV4-2 TGTGCCAGCAGCCCTCACAGGGGGCGCGAGCAGTACTTC CASSPHRGREQYF
TRBD1 TRBJ1-2 few TRBV18 TGTGCCAGCTCACAGCAACAGGGGGCACCTCGGGGCTACACCTTC CASSQQQGAPRGYTF
. TRBJ2-1 few TRBV7-2 TGTGCCAGCAGCTTAAGTGTGGGTTATGAGCAGTTCTTC CASSLSVGYEQFF
. TRBJ1-1 many TRBV6-1 TGTGCCAGCAGTGAACACCTCGAGGGCACTGAAGCTTTCTTT CASSEHLEGTEAFF
. TRBJ1-1 few TRBV15 TGTGCCACCAGCAGAGATTCTATACCCAAGAACACTGAAGCTTTCTTT CATSRDSIPKNTEAFF
. TRBJ2-7 few TRBV7-2 TGTGCCAGCGGGCGGCGGCTCTACGAGCAGTACTTC CASGRRLYEQYF